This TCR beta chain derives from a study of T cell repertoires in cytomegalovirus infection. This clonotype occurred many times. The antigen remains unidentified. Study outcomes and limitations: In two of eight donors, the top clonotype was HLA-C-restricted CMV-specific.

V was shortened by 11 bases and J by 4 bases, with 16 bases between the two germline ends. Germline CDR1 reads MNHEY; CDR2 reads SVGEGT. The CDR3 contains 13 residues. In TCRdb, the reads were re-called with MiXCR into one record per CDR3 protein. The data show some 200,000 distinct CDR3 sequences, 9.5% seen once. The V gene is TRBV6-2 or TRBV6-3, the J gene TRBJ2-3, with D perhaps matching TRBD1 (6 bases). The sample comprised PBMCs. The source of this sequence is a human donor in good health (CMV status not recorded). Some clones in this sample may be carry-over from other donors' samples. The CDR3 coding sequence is TGTGCCTCGGCAAGGCGACAGGCAGATACGCAGTATTTT. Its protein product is CASARRQADTQYF.